These 10 T cell receptor beta chains came from one sample sequenced in a study of CD8 T cells in ankylosing spondylitis. Their target antigens are unknown. General study results and limits: Apparently characteristic of ankylosing spondylitis blood was a TCR beta motif (about 8 highly homologous variants).

TCRdb reprocessed the 5' RACE reads via MiXCR and lists one record per CDR3 protein. The data hold over 450,000 distinct CDR3 sequences, with roughly 13% observed a single time. Sample: blood, either unsorted or a sorted T cell fraction (not recorded which). These receptors were taken from a male donor with ankylosing spondylitis.

A few counts support this clonotype. J is TRBJ2-2 and V is TRBV5-1; no definite D call. Germline-derived CDR1 and CDR2 are SGHRS and YFSETQ. The CDR3 totals 13 residues. V lost 2 bases and J lost 5, with 7 bases in between. In DNA, the CDR3 is TGCGCCAGCAGCTTTGGGGAAACCGGGGAGCTGTTTTTT. Residues: CASSFGETGELFF. The entire variable domain, with the rest obtained from reference TRBV5-1 and TRBJ2-2, is as follows: KAGVTQTPRYLIKTRGQQVTLSCSPISGHRSVSWYQQTPGQGLQFLFEYFSETQRNKGNFPGRFSGRQFSNSRSEMNVSTLELGDSALYLCASSFGETGELFFGEGSRLTVL.

The chain joins TRBV20-1 to TRBJ2-1; TRBD2 matches 7 bases. Per germline, CDR1 DFQATT and CDR2 SNEGSKA (reference sequence). V was pared by 5 bases and J by 2 bases, with 9 bases of the junction left unmatched. This CDR3 spans 15 amino acids. The CDR3 coding sequence is TGCAGTGCTGCTTGGAGCGGGATCACCTACAATGAGCAGTTCTTC. It specifies CSAAWSGITYNEQFF.

This clonotype was seen only a few times. This chain connects TRBV2 to TRBJ2-5; D is unclear. Germline V gives CDR1 SNHLY, CDR2 FYNNEI. The CDR3 loop spans 12 amino acids. Trimming took 5 bases from V and 5 from J, leaving 9 bases between them. The CDR3, as DNA: TGTGCCAGCAGTATAGGCAAGGAGACCCAGTACTTC. Amino acid sequence: CASSIGKETQYF.

This clonotype was seen a few times. The V and J genes are TRBV10-3 and TRBJ1-5; D possibly corresponds to TRBD1 (6 bases). This CDR3 contains 16 residues. Germline CDR1 reads ENHRY; CDR2 reads SYGVKD. Trimming removed 2 bases at V and 2 bases at J, with 13 bases between. The CDR3 here is CAISEGGAGGNQPQHF. CDR3 nucleotide sequence: TGTGCCATCAGTGAGGGAGGGGCAGGGGGCAATCAGCCCCAGCATTTT.

The table lists this clonotype with many counts. The chain joins TRBV4-2 to TRBJ1-6; 8 nucleotides align to TRBD1. The CDR3 has 16 residues. The J segment lost 8 bases and the V segment lost 4 bases, leaving 10 bases of the junction unmatched. Germline V gene lookup returns CDR1 LGHNA and CDR2 YNFKEQ. CDR3 amino acids: CASSREVGQAYSPLHF. CDR3 nucleotides: TGTGCCAGCAGCCGAGAGGTGGGACAGGCATATTCACCCCTCCACTTT.

This clonotype has only a few counts. The chain joins TRBV28 to TRBJ2-2; perhaps TRBD1 as D (7 bases). CDR1 and CDR2 from the germline V gene are MDHEN and SYDVKM. Trimming left V 5 bases short and J 2 bases short, with 12 bases between. This CDR3 region has 15 residues. The CDR3 sequence is CASSAGQSNTGELFF. DNA for the CDR3: TGTGCCAGCAGTGCGGGACAGAGTAACACCGGGGAGCTGTTTTTT.

This clonotype turned up a few times. J is TRBJ2-1 and V is TRBV11-2; D call uncertain. V was clipped by 5 bases and J by 4 bases, with 15 bases between them. This CDR3 is built from 15 residues. In germline, CDR1 is SGHAT, CDR2 FQNNGV. CDR3 nucleotides: TGTGCCAGCAGCCCGAAGATAACGATATACAATGAGCAGTTCTTC. It encodes CASSPKITIYNEQFF.

CDR3 loop: CSARQAGPFVEQYF. The CDR3, as DNA: TGCAGTGCTAGACAGGCCGGCCCGTTTGTCGAGCAGTACTTC. J is TRBJ2-7 and V is TRBV20-1; D unclear. Trimming cost V 2 bases and J 6 bases, with 17 bases left between them. Germline CDR1 DFQATT, CDR2 SNEGSKA (reference sequence). The CDR3 consists of 14 residues.

The rearrangement uses TRBV7-9 and TRBJ2-7, with TRBD2 as a possible D gene (6 bases). V lost 3 bases and J lost 5, with 14 bases in between. The CDR3 extends over 14 amino acids. Germline CDR1 and CDR2: SEHNR and FQNEAQ (reference sequence). The chain's CDR3 is CASSFTRGDHEQYV. The CDR3 DNA reads as TGTGCCAGCAGCTTTACCCGCGGGGATCACGAGCAGTACGTC.

The chain is built from TRBV7-9 and TRBJ1-1; D gene uncertain. The ends were cut back, 6 bases at V and 6 bases at J, with 11 bases in the middle. The length of the CDR3 is 12 residues. The germline V gene encodes CDR1 SEHNR and CDR2 FQNEAQ (reference sequence). The CDR3 DNA reads as TGTGCCAGCAGTTACCTCCAGGCTGAAGCTTTCTTT. Amino acid sequence: CASSYLQAEAFF.